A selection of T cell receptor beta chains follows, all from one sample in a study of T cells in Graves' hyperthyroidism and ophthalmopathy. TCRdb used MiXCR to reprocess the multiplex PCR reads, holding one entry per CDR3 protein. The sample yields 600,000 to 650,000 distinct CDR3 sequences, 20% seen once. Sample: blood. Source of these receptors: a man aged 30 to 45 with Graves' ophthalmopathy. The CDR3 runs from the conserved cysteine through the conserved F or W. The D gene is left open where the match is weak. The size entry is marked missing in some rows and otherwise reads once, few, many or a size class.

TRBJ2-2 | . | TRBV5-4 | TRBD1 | TGTGCCAGCAGCCCGCCCCCGGGACAGGGGTTCACCGGGGAGCTGTTTTTT | CASSPPPGQGFTGELFF
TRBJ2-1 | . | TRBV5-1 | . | TGCGCCAGCAGCTCCCGGATAGGGGGAGGAGGTTCCTACAATGAGCAGTTCTTC | CASSSRIGGGGSYNEQFF
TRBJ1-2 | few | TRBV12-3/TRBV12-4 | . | TGTGCCAGCAGTTTAGGCCCCCCGAACTATGGCTACACCTTC | CASSLGPPNYGYTF
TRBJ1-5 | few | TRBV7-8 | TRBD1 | TGTGCCAGCAGCTTCCGGGACAGGGTTAGTCAGCCCCAGCATTTT | CASSFRDRVSQPQHF
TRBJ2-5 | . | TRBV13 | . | TGTGCCAGCAGCGTGGGGACATTCCAAGAGACCCAGTACTTC | CASSVGTFQETQYF
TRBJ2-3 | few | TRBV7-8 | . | TGTGCCAGCAGCTTGCCGACAGGTGCAGATACGCAGTATTTT | CASSLPTGADTQYF
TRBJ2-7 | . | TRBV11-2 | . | TGTGCCAGCAGCCCTGACTCGTTTAGCTCCTACGAGCAGTACTTC | CASSPDSFSSYEQYF
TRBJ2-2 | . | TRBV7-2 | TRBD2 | TGTGCCAGCAGCCACCGCGGGGGGTATCGCACCGGGGAGCTGTTTTTT | CASSHRGGYRTGELFF
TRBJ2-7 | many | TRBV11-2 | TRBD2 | TGTGCCAGCAGCTTATTCCCGGGAGGGGGATACGAGCAGTACTTC | CASSLFPGGGYEQYF
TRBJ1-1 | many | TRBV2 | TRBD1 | TGTGCCAGCATCAGGACCCTGACAGGGGGTAATCCTGAAGCTTTCTTT | CASIRTLTGGNPEAFF
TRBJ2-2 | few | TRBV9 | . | TGTGCCAGCAGCGTAGAGTACGAGAACACCGGGGAGCTGTTTTTT | CASSVEYENTGELFF
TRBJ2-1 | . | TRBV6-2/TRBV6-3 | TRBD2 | TGTGCCAGTGGGACTAGCGGGAGGAAGAGCAATGAGCAGTTCTTC | CASGTSGRKSNEQFF
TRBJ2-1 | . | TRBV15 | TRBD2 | TGTGCCACCAGCAGAGATCATGCTAGCGGGTTGAACAATGAGCAGTTCTTC | CATSRDHASGLNNEQFF
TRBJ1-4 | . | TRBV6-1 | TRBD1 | TGTGCCAGCAGGACCGGGACAGGCTTAACAACTAATGAAAAACTGTTTTTT | CASRTGTGLTTNEKLFF
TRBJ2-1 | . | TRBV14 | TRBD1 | TGTGCCAGCAGCCCTGACCGGACAGGGGGTTTCTACAATGAGCAGTTCTTC | CASSPDRTGGFYNEQFF
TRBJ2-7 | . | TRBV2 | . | TGTGCCACACTACACACAGCATCCTACGAGCAGTACTTC | CATLHTASYEQYF
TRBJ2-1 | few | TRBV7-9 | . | TGTGCCAGCAGCTTGGTGAATAACAATGAGCAGTTCTTC | CASSLVNNNEQFF
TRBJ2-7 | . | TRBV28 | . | TGTGCCAGCAGTGGGTATATGTACGAGCAGTACTTC | CASSGYMYEQYF
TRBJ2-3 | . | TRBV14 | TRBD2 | TGTGCCAGCAGCCAAGGCGTAGAGCGGGAAGTTCGTGATACGCAGTATTTT | CASSQGVEREVRDTQYF
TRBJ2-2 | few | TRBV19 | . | TGTGCCACCCGGCTGGGGTTAAACACCGGGGAGCTGTTTTTT | CATRLGLNTGELFF
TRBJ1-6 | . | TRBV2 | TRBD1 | TGTGCCAGCAGCGGGGGACAGGGCGAATCACCCCTCCACTTT | CASSGGQGESPLHF
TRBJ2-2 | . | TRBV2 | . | TGTGCCAGCAGAGGAGAACAGCTCACCGGGGAGCTGTTTTTT | CASRGEQLTGELFF
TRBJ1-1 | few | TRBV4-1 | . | TGCGCCAGCAGCCGAACTAGTAGCACTGAAGCTTTCTTT | CASSRTSSTEAFF
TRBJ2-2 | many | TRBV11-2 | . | TGTGCCAGCAGCTCACCGTTGGCCGGGGAGCTGTTTTTT | CASSSPLAGELFF
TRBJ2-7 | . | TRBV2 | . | TGTGCCAGTCTAAAAGGAGGACAAACTTACGAGCAGTACTTC | CASLKGGQTYEQYF
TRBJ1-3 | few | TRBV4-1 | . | TGCGCCAGCAGCCAAGGGACTCCCGACAGCGGCTCTGGAAACACCATATATTTT | CASSQGTPDSGSGNTIYF
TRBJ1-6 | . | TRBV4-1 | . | TGCGCCAGCAGCCAAGATCTCGTGCCAGGGAGTCACCGAAATTCACCCCTCCACTTT | CASSQDLVPGSHRNSPLHF
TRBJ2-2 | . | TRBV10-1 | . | TGCGCCAGCAGTGCCGGGTCCCACACCGGGGAGCTGTTTTTT | CASSAGSHTGELFF
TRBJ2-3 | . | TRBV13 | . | TGTGCCAGCAGCTTTGGACAGCTTAGCACAGATACGCAGTATTTT | CASSFGQLSTDTQYF
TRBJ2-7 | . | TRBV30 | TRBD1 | TGTGCCTGGAGTGTACAGGGGGCAGGCGAGCAGTACTTC | CAWSVQGAGEQYF
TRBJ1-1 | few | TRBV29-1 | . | TGCAGCGGGTGGACAAGCTGGGGAAACACTGAAGCTTTCTTT | CSGWTSWGNTEAFF
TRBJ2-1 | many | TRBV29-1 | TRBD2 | TGCAGCGTTGAATCGGCGGGAGCCTACAATGAGCAGTTCTTC | CSVESAGAYNEQFF
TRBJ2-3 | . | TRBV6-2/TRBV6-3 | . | TGTGCCAGCAGTTACAGGACCCTCGGGGGCACAGATACGCAGTATTTT | CASSYRTLGGTDTQYF
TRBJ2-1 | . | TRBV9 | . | TGTGCCAGCAGCGTCCAGACCTACAATGAGCAGTTCTTC | CASSVQTYNEQFF
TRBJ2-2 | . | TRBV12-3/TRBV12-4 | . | TGTGCCAGCAGGAATATCCCCGGGGAGCTGTTTTTT | CASRNIPGELFF
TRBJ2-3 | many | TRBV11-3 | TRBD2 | TGTGCCAGCAGCCTCAGGACTAGCGGCACAGATACGCAGTATTTT | CASSLRTSGTDTQYF
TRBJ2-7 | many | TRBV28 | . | TGTGCCAGCAGTTTAGAAGGCAGGGGAGGGACCTACGAGCAGTACTTC | CASSLEGRGGTYEQYF